These 29 T cell receptor beta chains came from one sample sequenced in a study of blood T cell repertoires in COVID-19. Clones were sequenced by immunoSEQ multiplex PCR, and TCRdb holds only the in-frame ones, with some missing. The sample includes some 330,000 clones, over 85% of them seen just once. Sequencing used peripheral blood. These receptors came from a woman aged 30 to 39 with COVID-19, enrolled during active disease.

The chain joins TRBV5-7 to TRBJ1-4; a possible D gene is TRBD1 (6 bases). TRBV5-7 is an ORF; its function is uncertain. Trimming cost V 4 bases and J 0 bases, with 13 bases left between them. This CDR3 contains 16 residues. The CDR3 bases are TGTGCCAGCAGCCCAGACAGGCCTGCAACTAATGAAAAACTGTTTTTT. Encoded protein: CASSPDRPATNEKLFF.

The V gene is TRBV30, the J gene TRBJ1-2; D possibly corresponds to TRBD1 (6 bases). The CDR3 length is 13 residues. Germline values: CDR1 GTSNPN, CDR2 SVGIG (reference sequence). V gave up 4 bases and J gave up 8 bases, with 17 bases separating them. Here the CDR3 reads CAWNWGQGRGYTF. The CDR3 nucleotides read TGTGCCTGGAATTGGGGTCAGGGGAGAGGCTACACCTTC.

The count of this clone is one. The rearrangement uses TRBV6-8 and TRBJ1-6; TRBD1 aligns across 8 bases. The CDR3 spans 17 residues. Germline CDR1 reads MNHGY; CDR2 reads SAAAGT. J was trimmed by 10 bases and V by 5 bases; bases with no gene match: 16. The CDR3, as DNA: TGTGCCAGCAGTGGACCGGGGGACAGGAGGTTAGGGTCACCCCTCCACTTT. It yields the protein CASSGPGDRRLGSPLHF.

The rearrangement uses TRBV5-1 and TRBJ2-2, with a possible D match to TRBD1 (6 bases). The V and J ends lost 3 bases and 1 base respectively, with 10 bases between them. CDR3 length: 15 amino acids. Germline CDR1 and CDR2: SGHRS and YFSETQ. CDR3 amino acids: CASSYMDRNTGELFF. DNA of the CDR3: TGCGCCAGCAGCTATATGGACAGGAACACCGGGGAGCTGTTTTTT.

This rearrangement joins TRBV5-1 to TRBJ1-6; D is perhaps TRBD1 (6 bases). The CDR3 spans 16 residues. V gave up 4 bases and J gave up 3 bases, with 14 bases separating them. CDR1 is SGHRS, CDR2 YFSETQ, per germline. The CDR3 sequence is CASSQDGGVYNSPLHF. DNA for the CDR3: TGCGCCAGCAGCCAAGATGGGGGCGTCTATAATTCACCCCTCCACTTT. Full variable domain (remainder filled in from reference TRBV5-1 and TRBJ1-6): KAGVTQTPRYLIKTRGQQVTLSCSPISGHRSVSWYQQTPGQGLQFLFEYFSETQRNKGNFPGRFSGRQFSNSRSEMNVSTLELGDSALYLCASSQDGGVYNSPLHFGNGTRLTVT.

The chain carries TRBV3-1 (or the pseudogene TRBV3-2) and TRBJ2-7; 11 bases match TRBD2. CDR1 is LGHDT, CDR2 YNNKEL, per germline (reference sequence). There are 15 residues in the CDR3. The V and J ends lost 3 bases and 4 bases, in that order; junction bases with no gene match: 5. CDR3 loop: CASSHLLAGEYEQYF. DNA for the CDR3: TGTGCCAGCAGCCACCTACTAGCGGGGGAATACGAGCAGTACTTC.

The chain has TRBV6-5 and TRBJ1-6; D uncertain. This CDR3 is built from 16 residues. Germline CDR1 MNHEY, CDR2 SVGAGI. Trimming took off 0 bases at V and 8 bases at J, with 14 bases between the two ends. CDR3 region: CASSYSGAGGYSPLHF. The CDR3 DNA follows: TGTGCCAGCAGTTACTCGGGCGCAGGTGGCTATTCACCCCTCCACTTT.

The rearrangement joins TRBV13 to TRBJ1-1; D uncertain. CDR1 is PRHDT and CDR2 is FYEKMQ in the germline V gene (reference sequence). V lost 5 bases and J lost 3, with 4 bases in between. The CDR3 length is 11 residues. As DNA, the CDR3 is TGTGCCAGCAGCCTTGACACTGAAGCTTTCTTT. Protein: CASSLDTEAFF.

This clone was counted a few times. The V gene is TRBV27, the J gene TRBJ1-6; TRBD1 matches at 9 bases. Germline values: CDR1 MNHEY, CDR2 SMNVEV (reference sequence). V lost 5 bases, J lost 10 bases, and 9 bases stayed unmatched. The CDR3 has 15 amino acids. CDR3 sequence (DNA): TGTGCCAGCAGTGGGATAGGGACAGGGATCTCACCCCTCCACTTT. As protein: CASSGIGTGISPLHF.

The CDR3 here is CASSFSGTGLIEAFF. The CDR3 nucleotides are TGTGCCAGCAGCTTTTCCGGGACAGGGTTGATTGAAGCTTTCTTT. The V gene is TRBV5-8, the J gene TRBJ1-1; 9 nucleotides line up with TRBD1. J lost 7 bases, V lost 2 bases, and 9 bases had no gene match. The CDR3 totals 15 residues. Germline values: CDR1 SGHTS, CDR2 YDEGEE.

This clone was found a few times. The chain links TRBV6-6 to TRBJ2-3; 9 nucleotides line up with TRBD1. CDR3 size: 16 residues. With V trimmed by 3 bases and J by 3 bases, 7 bases remained unmatched. The germline V gene has CDR1 MNHNY and CDR2 SVGAGI (reference sequence). The CDR3 DNA sequence: TGTGCCAGCAGTTATGGGACAGGGACGCAGACAGATACGCAGTATTTT. Translating gives CASSYGTGTQTDTQYF.

The chain recombines TRBV5-1 with TRBJ2-4, with D perhaps TRBD1 (6 bases). There are 15 residues in the CDR3. Trimming pared 2 bases from V and 6 bases from J, leaving 15 bases between. Germline lookup yields CDR1 SGHRS and CDR2 YFSETQ. The CDR3 spells CASSLGPQQGNIQYF. The CDR3 region has the DNA TGCGCCAGCAGCTTAGGTCCTCAACAGGGAAACATTCAGTACTTC. The whole variable domain, remainder taken from reference TRBV5-1 and TRBJ2-4, is KAGVTQTPRYLIKTRGQQVTLSCSPISGHRSVSWYQQTPGQGLQFLFEYFSETQRNKGNFPGRFSGRQFSNSRSEMNVSTLELGDSALYLCASSLGPQQGNIQYFGAGTRLSVL.

The chain uses TRBV7-2 and TRBJ1-2; D may be TRBD1 (5 bases). The germline CDR1 and CDR2 sequences are SGHTA and FQGNSA. V lost 6 bases and J 7 bases, leaving 21 bases between the germline ends. The CDR3 spans 15 residues. CDR3 DNA: TGTGCCAGCAGGTCAGGTTCAGGGAGGATCGGTGGCTACACCTTC. Its translation: CASRSGSGRIGGYTF.

In its sample, this clone was seen once. The chain combines TRBV5-5 with TRBJ1-2, with no clear D. The germline CDR1 and CDR2 sequences are SGHKS and YYEKEE (reference sequence). CDR3 length: 12 residues. Trimming removed 3 bases at V and 2 bases at J, with 5 bases between. The CDR3 DNA follows: TGTGCCAGCAGCTCCCAGAACTATGGCTACACCTTC. Its translation: CASSSQNYGYTF. Complete variable domain (other parts from reference TRBV5-5 and TRBJ1-2): DAGVTQSPTHLIKTRGQQVTLRCSPISGHKSVSWYQQVLGQGPQFIFQYYEKEERGRGNFPDRFSARQFPNYSSELNVNALLLGDSALYLCASSSQNYGYTFGSGTRLTVV.

This chain connects TRBV11-3 to TRBJ1-4; no definite D call. The CDR3 runs 15 residues. Trimming pared 0 bases from V and 0 bases from J, leaving 5 bases between. The V gene's germline CDR1 is SGHNT and CDR2 YENEEA. This CDR3 reads CASSLETATNEKLFF. CDR3 DNA: TGTGCCAGCAGCTTAGAAACTGCAACTAATGAAAAACTGTTTTTT.

The CDR3 DNA sequence: TGTGCCAGCAGTGTAGGGGGCCAGAATGGCTACACCTTC. It translates to CASSVGGQNGYTF. The chain joins TRBV25-1 to TRBJ1-2; TRBD1 aligns across 7 bases. The germline gives CDR1 MGHDK, CDR2 SYGVNS. The CDR3 runs to 13 residues. The V segment lost 4 bases and the J segment 6 bases; nucleotides outside the gene matches: 5.

J is TRBJ2-7 and V is TRBV28; D is ambiguous. This CDR3 is built from 11 residues. The V gene's germline CDR1 is MDHEN and CDR2 SYDVKM. Trimming removed 6 bases at V and 0 bases at J, with 3 bases between. The CDR3 is CASSHSYEQYV. The CDR3 region has the DNA TGTGCCAGCAGCCACTCCTACGAGCAGTACGTC.

The chain has TRBV5-1 and TRBJ1-1; D not resolved. Germline CDR1 is SGHRS and CDR2 is YFSETQ. The CDR3 extends over 14 amino acids. The ends were cut back, 5 bases at V and 3 bases at J, with 14 bases in the middle. The CDR3 sequence is CASRIGREDTEAFF. The CDR3 DNA follows: TGCGCCAGCAGAATCGGCCGGGAGGACACTGAAGCTTTCTTT.

The V gene is TRBV6-5, the J gene TRBJ1-4; unclear D gene. Trimming removed 0 bases at V and 7 bases at J, with 15 bases between. This CDR3 region has 16 residues. Per germline, CDR1 MNHEY and CDR2 SVGAGI. The CDR3 coding sequence is TGTGCCAGCAGTTACTCGATGTCCGCCGGAGGTGAAAAACTGTTTTTT. It specifies CASSYSMSAGGEKLFF.

The CDR3 is CASRKGLTKNIQYF. The CDR3 DNA reads TGTGCCAGCAGAAAGGGGTTAACCAAAAACATTCAGTACTTC. The chain employs TRBV11-2 and TRBJ2-4, with D perhaps TRBD1 (5 bases). This CDR3 has 14 amino acids. The V gene lost 6 bases and the J gene lost 2 bases, with 11 bases spanning the gap. Germline V gene data show CDR1 as SGHAT and CDR2 as FQNNGV.

This sequence joins TRBV5-1 and TRBJ2-2, with 12 nucleotides matching TRBD1. Germline V gene sequence: CDR1 SGHRS, CDR2 YFSETQ. The V segment lost 0 bases and the J segment 6 bases; nucleotides outside the gene matches: 3. The CDR3 covers 16 residues. The CDR3 DNA is TGCGCCAGCAGCTTGGAGGGACAGGGGGCTCCCGGGGAGCTGTTTTTT. Translation: CASSLEGQGAPGELFF. Full variable domain (remainder filled in from reference TRBV5-1 and TRBJ2-2): KAGVTQTPRYLIKTRGQQVTLSCSPISGHRSVSWYQQTPGQGLQFLFEYFSETQRNKGNFPGRFSGRQFSNSRSEMNVSTLELGDSALYLCASSLEGQGAPGELFFGEGSRLTVL.

This chain links TRBV7-8 with TRBJ1-1; D gene ambiguous. In germline, CDR1 is SGHVS, CDR2 FQNEAQ. The CDR3 contains 13 residues. V dropped 3 bases and J dropped 3 bases, with 8 bases sitting between them. CDR3 sequence: CASSLGGHTEAFF. The CDR3, as DNA: TGTGCCAGCAGCTTGGGAGGACACACTGAAGCTTTCTTT.

The CDR3 DNA follows: TGCGCCAGCAGTCAAAGGGTAGGGGGGGCTCACCAGGCTGGACCCGGGGAGCTGTTTTTT. It yields the protein CASSQRVGGAHQAGPGELFF. The chain recombines TRBV23-1 with TRBJ2-2, with D possibly TRBD2 on 7 matching bases. TRBV23-1 qualifies as an ORF whose function is uncertain. Trimming cost V 2 bases and J 6 bases, with 28 bases left between them. The CDR3 has 20 residues.

The chain is built from TRBV6-1 and TRBJ1-6, with D unclear. The germline V gene has CDR1 MNHNS and CDR2 SASEGT. This CDR3 has 14 amino acids. The V end lost 2 bases, the J end lost 9 bases, and 11 bases lay between the germline ends. Here the CDR3 DNA reads TGTGCCAGCAGTGAATCCATCAGCGCTTCACCCCTCCACTTT. Its translation is CASSESISASPLHF.

The rearrangement uses TRBV12-3 or TRBV12-4 and TRBJ2-1; a weak D match, TRBD2 (5 bases). The V end was cut by 3 bases, the J end by 15 bases, with 18 bases between. CDR3 length: 13 amino acids. The chain's CDR3 is CASSFLLAGDRFF. The CDR3 DNA reads as TGTGCCAGCAGTTTTCTCCTAGCCGGAGATCGGTTCTTC.

The chain employs TRBV5-1 and TRBJ1-1, with TRBD1 identical over 8 bases. CDR1 is SGHRS, CDR2 YFSETQ, per germline. Unmatched junction bases numbered 7, after V lost 2 bases and J lost 4 bases. This CDR3 is built from 15 residues. The CDR3 reads CASSLQGGPVTEAFF. The DNA for the CDR3 is TGCGCCAGCAGCTTACAGGGGGGCCCGGTCACTGAAGCTTTCTTT.

This clone was seen only once. This chain uses TRBV11-1 with TRBJ2-3; D is ambiguous. Deletions cut 4 bases from V and 0 bases from J, with 11 bases between. CDR3 length: 15 residues. In germline, CDR1 is SGHAT, CDR2 FQDESV (reference sequence). CDR3 bases: TGTGCCAGCAGCTCCCCGGGTTACAGCACAGATACGCAGTATTTT. Translated: CASSSPGYSTDTQYF.

The chain joins TRBV2 to TRBJ1-2, with a tentative D call TRBD1 (5 bases). Trimming took off 9 bases at V and 4 bases at J, with 12 bases between the two ends. The CDR3 spans 12 residues. The germline V gene encodes CDR1 SNHLY and CDR2 FYNNEI. CDR3 region: CASLLGGYGYTF. The CDR3 nucleotides are TGTGCCAGTCTTTTGGGGGGCTATGGCTACACCTTC.

This chain uses TRBV18 with TRBJ1-5; D not resolved. V lost 3 bases, J lost 7 bases, and 13 bases lay in between. The CDR3 totals 14 residues. Germline V gene lookup returns CDR1 KGHSH and CDR2 LQKENI. This CDR3 reads CASSPQQSDQPQHF. As DNA, the CDR3 is TGTGCCAGCTCACCCCAACAGTCCGACCAGCCCCAGCATTTT.